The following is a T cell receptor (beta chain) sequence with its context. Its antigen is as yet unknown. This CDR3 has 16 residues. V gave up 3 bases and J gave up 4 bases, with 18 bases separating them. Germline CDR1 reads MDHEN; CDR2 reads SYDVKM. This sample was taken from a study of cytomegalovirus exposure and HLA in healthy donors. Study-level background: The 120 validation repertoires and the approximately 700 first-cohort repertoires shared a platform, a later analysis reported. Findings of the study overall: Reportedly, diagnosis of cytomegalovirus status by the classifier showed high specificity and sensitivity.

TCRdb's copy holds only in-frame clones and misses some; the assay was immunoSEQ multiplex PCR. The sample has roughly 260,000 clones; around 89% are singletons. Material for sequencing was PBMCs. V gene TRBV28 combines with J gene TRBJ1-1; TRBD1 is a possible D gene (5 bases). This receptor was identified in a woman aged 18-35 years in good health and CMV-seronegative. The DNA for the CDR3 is TGTGCCAGCAGTTTTAAATTCGTAGGGGCCGGCACTGAAGCTTTCTTT. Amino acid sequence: CASSFKFVGAGTEAFF.